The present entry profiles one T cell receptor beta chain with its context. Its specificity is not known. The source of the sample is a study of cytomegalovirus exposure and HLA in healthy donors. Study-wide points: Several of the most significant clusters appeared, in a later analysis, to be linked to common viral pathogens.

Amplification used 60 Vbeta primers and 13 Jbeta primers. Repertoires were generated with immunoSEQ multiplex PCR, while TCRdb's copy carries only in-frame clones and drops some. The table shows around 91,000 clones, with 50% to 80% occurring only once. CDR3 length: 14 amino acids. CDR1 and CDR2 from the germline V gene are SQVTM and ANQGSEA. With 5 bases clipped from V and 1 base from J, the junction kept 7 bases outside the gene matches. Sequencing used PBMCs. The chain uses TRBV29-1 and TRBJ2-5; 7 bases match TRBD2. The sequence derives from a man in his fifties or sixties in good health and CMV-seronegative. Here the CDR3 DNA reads TGCAGCGTTCGCCTTCTAGCGGCCCAAGAGACCCAGTACTTC. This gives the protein CSVRLLAAQETQYF.